Listed here are 27 T cell receptor beta chains from one sample, sequenced in a study of T cell repertoires in cytomegalovirus infection. TCRdb re-called the reads with MiXCR, one entry per CDR3 protein. The sample yields roughly 760,000 distinct CDR3 sequences, approximately 40% seen once. What was sequenced was PBMCs. These receptors all come from a human donor in good health (CMV status not recorded). Some clones in this sample may be carry-over from other donors' samples.

A few counts support this clonotype. The V gene is TRBV7-2, the J gene TRBJ2-1, with D hard to call. The CDR3 sequence is 13 residues long. The V end was cut by 5 bases, the J end by 7 bases, with 12 bases between. CDR1 is SGHTA and CDR2 is FQGNSA in the germline V gene. In DNA form, the CDR3 reads TGTGCCAGCAGCACCCCCGTTTTTAATGAGCAGTTCTTC. Translating it yields CASSTPVFNEQFF.

V is TRBV6-6 and J is TRBJ2-7; TRBD1 matches 7 bases. The V gene's germline CDR1 is MNHNY and CDR2 SVGAGI (reference sequence). This CDR3 region has 16 residues. Trimming removed 0 bases from V and 3 bases from J; junction bases left unmatched: 8. The DNA of the CDR3 is TGTGCCAGCAGTTACTCGAACGCAGGGGGTGACTACGAGCAGTACTTC. Its translation is CASSYSNAGGDYEQYF.

This clonotype was detected ten times or more. The rearrangement joins TRBV7-2 to TRBJ2-1; TRBD2 aligns across 16 bases. Losses at the gene ends were 4 bases for V and 4 bases for J; bases not matched to a gene: 4. CDR1 and CDR2 from the germline V gene are SGHTA and FQGNSA. The CDR3 has 17 residues. The DNA for the CDR3 is TGTGCCAGCAGCTCGGGACTAGCGGGAGGGAGGTACAATGAGCAGTTCTTC. Residues: CASSSGLAGGRYNEQFF.

This clonotype turned up a few times. This sequence joins TRBV10-3 and TRBJ2-5, with 14 bases aligning to TRBD2. CDR3 size: 15 residues. The junction had 4 bases not matched to a gene; V was cut back by 6 bases and J by 4 bases. Germline V lookup: CDR1 ENHRY, CDR2 SYGVKD. The CDR3 sequence: CAIRGTSGSSETQYF. Written as DNA, the CDR3 is TGTGCCATCAGGGGGACTAGCGGGAGTTCAGAGACCCAGTACTTC.

The chain is built from TRBV5-1 and TRBJ1-5; perhaps TRBD1 as D (5 bases). The V gene's germline CDR1 is SGHRS and CDR2 YFSETQ. V lost 4 bases and J 3 bases, leaving 11 bases between the germline ends. The CDR3 totals 14 residues. The CDR3 reads CASSPTGYNQPQHF. For the CDR3, the DNA is TGCGCCAGCAGCCCCACAGGTTACAATCAGCCCCAGCATTTT.

The rearrangement links TRBV2 to TRBJ2-2; 13 nucleotides agree with TRBD2. The V gene end was trimmed by 8 bases and the J gene end by 3 bases; junction bases not matched to a gene: 6. The CDR3 consists of 16 residues. Germline loops: CDR1 SNHLY, CDR2 FYNNEI. CDR3 loop: CASSYGLAGDTGELFF. The CDR3 DNA reads as TGTGCCAGCTCTTATGGACTAGCGGGAGACACCGGGGAGCTGTTTTTT.

Note on this clonotype: No DNA is shown, since the ends of the CDR3 on it are uncertain; the CDR3 is the one TCRdb lists. This sequence joins TRBV28 and TRBJ1-5; TRBD1, the table's D call, lacks a check against the DNA. The germline V gene has CDR1 MDHEN and CDR2 SYDVKM. The CDR3 is 18 amino acids in total, end residues counted. This CDR3 reads CASSVTGGISLSLQPQHF.

The chain links TRBV20-1 to TRBJ2-1; 8 bases line up with TRBD2. CDR1 and CDR2 (germline): DFQATT, SNEGSKA (reference sequence). This CDR3 is 14 amino acids long. Losses at the gene ends were 4 bases for V and 3 bases for J; bases not matched to a gene: 5. This CDR3 reads CSATSGSVYNEQFF. CDR3 coding DNA: TGCAGTGCTACCAGCGGGAGTGTCTACAATGAGCAGTTCTTC.

The sample holds one count of this clonotype. This chain uses TRBV10-3 with TRBJ2-7; D possibly corresponds to TRBD2 (6 bases). CDR3 length: 13 amino acids. From germline, CDR1 is ENHRY and CDR2 SYGVKD. The V gene lost 10 bases and the J gene lost 6 bases, with 19 bases spanning the gap. The CDR3 DNA follows: TGTGCCACAAACGGCAGGGAGGAGGGCGAGCAGTACTTC. As protein: CATNGREEGEQYF.

Only a few counts were recorded for this clonotype. The genes are TRBV5-8 and TRBJ1-4; D is ambiguous. The CDR3 contains 18 residues. Trimming stripped 3 bases from V and 0 bases from J, with 18 bases between. From germline, CDR1 is SGHTS and CDR2 YDEGEE. CDR3 nucleotide sequence: TGTGCCAGCAGCTCTCCCGTAGAAAGTCGGGCAACTAATGAAAAACTGTTTTTT. Its protein product is CASSSPVESRATNEKLFF.

Only a few counts were recorded for this clonotype. The chain links TRBV28 to TRBJ1-6; 9 bases align to TRBD1. J lost 16 bases, V lost 7 bases, and 17 bases had no gene match. The germline gives CDR1 MDHEN, CDR2 SYDVKM. This CDR3 is 15 amino acids long. The CDR3 DNA follows: TGTGCCAGCACCCCCCCGGGACAGGGCACCCATGTACTCCACTTT. This translates into CASTPPGQGTHVLHF.

In its sample, this clonotype was seen once. The chain links TRBV3-1 to TRBJ1-5, with no clear D. Between the trimmed V and J ends, which lost 3 bases and 6 bases, there was a span of 12 bases. This CDR3 is 14 amino acids long. CDR1 is LGHDT and CDR2 is YNNKEL in the germline V gene (reference sequence). For the CDR3, the DNA is TGTGCCAGCAGCCAGGAAGGTAGCGGTCAGCCCCAGCATTTT. Translation gives CASSQEGSGQPQHF.

The chain links TRBV28 to TRBJ1-5; 8 bases are a match to TRBD1. Germline CDR1 is MDHEN and CDR2 is SYDVKM. The CDR3 totals 16 residues. V lost 5 bases, J lost 3 bases, and 9 bases stayed unmatched. The CDR3 sequence: CASSLQGAFFNQPQHF. In DNA, the CDR3 is TGTGCCAGCAGTCTCCAGGGGGCCTTCTTCAATCAGCCCCAGCATTTT.

This clonotype was seen only a few times. The chain couples TRBV6-5 to TRBJ2-1; TRBD2 matches at 11 bases. Per the germline V gene, CDR1 is MNHEY and CDR2 is SVGAGI. V lost 6 bases to trimming and J lost 4 bases; unmatched junction nucleotides: 8. This CDR3 is 16 amino acids long. The CDR3 loop reads CASSNSGRAPYNEQFF. The CDR3 region has the DNA TGTGCCAGCAGCAATAGCGGGAGGGCCCCATACAATGAGCAGTTCTTC.

The sample holds a few counts of this clonotype. The chain joins TRBV28 to TRBJ2-7; D remains unclear. This CDR3 contains 13 residues. CDR1 is MDHEN, CDR2 SYDVKM, per germline. The V end lost 2 bases, the J end lost 4 bases, and 9 bases lay between the germline ends. Here the CDR3 reads CASSLPSLYEQYF. In DNA form, the CDR3 reads TGTGCCAGCAGTTTACCTTCCTTGTACGAGCAGTACTTC.

This clonotype has only one observation. One junction end disagrees with the germline gene, perhaps due to a read error. The chain has TRBV12-3 or TRBV12-4 and TRBJ1-4; D may be TRBD1 (5 bases). This CDR3 contains 16 residues. CDR3 nucleotides: TGTGCCAGCGGGGACTACCTCGTTGCAACTAATGAAAAACTGTTATTT. Translation gives CASGDYLVATNEKLLF.

To note about this clonotype: This CDR3 fails to terminate in the conserved phenylalanine or tryptophan, so it likely reflects a read error. The chain links TRBV20-1 to TRBJ2-1; D possibly corresponds to TRBD2 (5 bases). V gave up 2 bases and J gave up 4 bases, with 6 bases separating them. Germline lookup yields CDR1 DFQATT and CDR2 SNEGSKA (reference sequence). CDR3 size: 12 residues. This CDR3 reads CSARWEYNEQFL. The CDR3 region has the DNA TGCAGTGCTAGATGGGAGTACAATGAGCAGTTCTTA.

This chain links TRBV7-2 with TRBJ2-3, with D unresolved. Germline loops: CDR1 SGHTA, CDR2 FQGNSA. The CDR3 sequence is 15 residues long. V gave up 4 bases and J gave up 0 bases, with 11 bases separating them. The CDR3 bases are TGTGCCAGCAGCTCTGGACCATATAGCACAGATACGCAGTATTTT. Translation: CASSSGPYSTDTQYF.

V is TRBV7-2 and J is TRBJ1-6, with 10 positions matching TRBD1. Trimming took 5 bases from V and 7 from J; bases not matched to a gene: 5. The CDR3 length is 15 residues. The germline gives CDR1 SGHTA, CDR2 FQGNSA. CDR3 sequence (DNA): TGTGCCAGCAGCAGAGACAGGGGGCGGAATTCACCCCTCCACTTT. It specifies CASSRDRGRNSPLHF. Full variable domain (rest looked up from reference TRBV7-2 and TRBJ1-6): GAGVSQSPSNKVTEKGKDVELRCDPISGHTALYWYRQSLGQGLEFLIYFQGNSAPDKSGLPSDRFSAERTGGSVSTLTIQRTQQEDSAVYLCASSRDRGRNSPLHFGNGTRLTVT.

The chain employs TRBV12-3 or TRBV12-4 and TRBJ2-4, with unresolved D. The length of the CDR3 is 16 residues. Trimming cost V 5 bases and J 0 bases, with 14 bases left between them. This CDR3 is CASSPIAQLAKNIQYF. In DNA form, the CDR3 reads TGTGCCAGCAGTCCCATAGCACAGCTAGCCAAAAACATTCAGTACTTC.

This clonotype was seen repeatedly, ten times or more. This chain uses TRBV12-3 or TRBV12-4 with TRBJ2-3; 7 bases are shared with TRBD2. The CDR3 contains 14 residues. Losses at the gene ends were 6 bases for V and 1 base for J; bases not matched to a gene: 4. The CDR3 coding sequence is TGTGCCAGCAGCCCCACTAGCGGCACAGATACGCAGTATTTT. Its protein is CASSPTSGTDTQYF.

This clonotype was observed a handful of times. The chain has TRBV24-1 and TRBJ2-7; no definite D call. Germline CDR1 reads KGHDR; CDR2 reads SFDVKD. Trimming removed 4 bases at V and 3 bases at J, with 3 bases between. CDR3 size: 11 residues. CDR3 bases: TGTGCCACCAGTGAGGGCTACGAGCAGTACTTC. It is translated as CATSEGYEQYF.

This clonotype was seen a few times. The chain employs TRBV7-8 and TRBJ2-1, with TRBD2 matching 8 bases. Germline loops: CDR1 SGHVS, CDR2 FQNEAQ. The CDR3 has 16 amino acids. Unmatched junction bases numbered 11, after V lost 4 bases and J lost 6 bases. The CDR3 reads CASSSRLAGTVNEQFF. The CDR3 DNA follows: TGTGCCAGCAGCTCCCGCTTAGCGGGAACGGTCAATGAGCAGTTCTTC.

This clonotype came up many times. The chain uses TRBV7-9 and TRBJ2-2, with D possibly matching TRBD2 (5 bases). V was clipped by 1 base and J by 6 bases, with 12 bases between them. Germline CDR1 and CDR2: SEHNR and FQNEAQ (reference sequence). This CDR3 comprises 15 residues. As DNA, the CDR3 is TGTGCCAGCAGCTTAGATCGGGATTTATCCGGGGAGCTGTTTTTT. This codes for CASSLDRDLSGELFF.

The gene calls are TRBV28 and TRBJ1-1, with 7 bases lining up with TRBD1. V was clipped by 2 bases and J by 8 bases; unmatched bases: 2. Germline CDR1 and CDR2: MDHEN and SYDVKM. The CDR3 loop spans 12 amino acids. The DNA of the CDR3 is TGTGCCAGCAGTTTACAGACAGGGGAAGCTTTCTTT. Protein product: CASSLQTGEAFF.

The chain is built from TRBV5-1 and TRBJ2-1; D may be TRBD2 (5 bases). Germline V gives CDR1 SGHRS, CDR2 YFSETQ. The CDR3 totals 15 residues. V was clipped by 8 bases and J by 3 bases, with 18 bases between them. CDR3 bases: TGCGCCAGTCGACAAGGAGCGGACCTCTACAATGAGCAGTTCTTC. This gives the protein CASRQGADLYNEQFF.

The genes are TRBV7-4 and TRBJ2-3; D not resolved. V lost 2 bases and J lost 4, with 13 bases in between. The CDR3 has 15 amino acids. Germline CDR1 is SGHVT and CDR2 is SQSDAQ. The CDR3 nucleotides read TGTGCCAGCAGCTTATTTCCAGACCAGGCAGATACGCAGTATTTT. This translates into CASSLFPDQADTQYF. The whole variable domain, filled in from reference TRBV7-4 and TRBJ2-3, reads GAGVSQSPRYKVAKRGRDVALRCDSISGHVTLYWYRQTLGQGSEVLTYSQSDAQRDKSGRPSGRFSAERPERSVSTLKIQRTEQGDSAVYLCASSLFPDQADTQYFGPGTRLTVL.